These 21 T cell receptor beta chains were sequenced from one sample in a study of cytotoxic CD8 clonotypes in ibrutinib-treated CLL. Assay used: immunoSEQ multiplex PCR; TCRdb lists only in-frame clones, some missing. Counted here are roughly 330,000 clones, under 70% occurring once; the ten biggest clones make up roughly 6.8%. Sequencing was performed on PBMCs, taken after 36 months of ibrutinib treatment. The receptor set was obtained from a human donor with chronic lymphocytic leukemia.

The chain has TRBV11-2 and TRBJ2-2, with D maybe TRBD2 (6 bases). The CDR3 consists of 17 residues. CDR1 and CDR2 from the germline V gene are SGHAT and FQNNGV. The ends were cut back, 3 bases at V and 5 bases at J, with 19 bases in the middle. The CDR3: CASSFRRVVKSTGELFF. The CDR3 DNA reads TGTGCCAGCAGCTTTAGGAGGGTAGTGAAAAGTACCGGGGAGCTGTTTTTT.

The chain has TRBV27 and TRBJ2-5; 13 nucleotides line up with TRBD2. Germline V gives CDR1 MNHEY, CDR2 SMNVEV (reference sequence). The CDR3 has 15 residues. The ends lost 3 bases at V and 3 bases at J; junction bases unmatched: 1. CDR3 loop: CASSLGTSGKETQYF. Here the CDR3 DNA reads TGTGCCAGCAGTTTGGGGACTAGCGGGAAAGAGACCCAGTACTTC.

The chain recombines TRBV5-4 with TRBJ2-2; no firm D call. The V gene lost 0 bases and the J gene lost 2 bases, with 5 bases spanning the gap. There are 14 residues in the CDR3. CDR1 is SGHNT, CDR2 YYREEE, per germline (reference sequence). The DNA for the CDR3 is TGTGCCAGCAGCTTGGACCAAAACACCGGGGAGCTGTTTTTT. Amino acids: CASSLDQNTGELFF.

For the CDR3, the DNA is TGCGCCAGCAGCCAAGGCGGGGCTAGCGGGGGGGTGAGCACAGATACGCAGTATTTT. Translated: CASSQGGASGGVSTDTQYF. The chain has TRBV4-1 and TRBJ2-3; 12 bases agree with TRBD2. Germline V gene sequence: CDR1 MGHRA, CDR2 YSYEKL. V was clipped by 1 base and J by 0 bases; unmatched bases: 8. The CDR3 has 19 amino acids.

This chain links TRBV5-1 with TRBJ1-3, with D perhaps TRBD1 (5 bases). The CDR3 spans 14 residues. V shed 0 bases and J shed 5 bases, with 9 bases lying between them. Germline CDR1 is SGHRS and CDR2 is YFSETQ. CDR3 sequence: CASSLGDSRNTIYF. The CDR3 DNA reads TGCGCCAGCAGCTTGGGTGACAGCAGAAACACCATATATTTT.

Here the CDR3 reads CSVARRDTGETQYF. CDR3 DNA sequence: TGCAGCGTTGCCCGGCGGGACACGGGGGAGACCCAGTACTTC. This chain links TRBV29-1 with TRBJ2-5, with D perhaps matching TRBD1 or TRBD2 (6 bases each). V was cut by 4 bases and J by 5 bases, with 17 bases left in between. The germline CDR1 and CDR2 sequences are SQVTM and ANQGSEA. This CDR3 has 14 amino acids.

This chain connects TRBV28 to TRBJ1-2, with a possible D match to TRBD1 (5 bases). Looked up from germline, CDR1 is MDHEN and CDR2 is SYDVKM. Trimming shortened V by 7 bases and J by 8 bases, and 20 bases separated the two germline ends. CDR3 length: 14 amino acids. The CDR3 region is CASISGALSVGYTF. In DNA, the CDR3 is TGTGCCAGCATCTCCGGGGCCCTCTCAGTCGGCTACACCTTC.

The gene calls are TRBV14 and TRBJ2-1; 10 bases map to TRBD2. The V gene's germline CDR1 is SGHDN and CDR2 FVKESK. The CDR3 contains 15 residues. Unmatched junction bases numbered 6, after V lost 2 bases and J lost 8 bases. CDR3 region: CASSQLAGGGDEQFF. CDR3 DNA sequence: TGTGCCAGCAGCCAATTAGCGGGGGGCGGCGATGAGCAGTTCTTC. Full variable domain (missing parts from reference TRBV14 and TRBJ2-1): EAGVTQFPSHSVIEKGQTVTLRCDPISGHDNLYWYRRVMGKEIKFLLHFVKESKQDESGMPNNRFLAERTGGTYSTLKVQPAELEDSGVYFCASSQLAGGGDEQFFGPGTRLTVL.

The sample holds a few counts of this clone. V usage is TRBV5-1 and J usage is TRBJ1-4, with 7 bases lining up with TRBD1. The CDR3 covers 15 residues. CDR1 SGHRS and CDR2 YFSETQ come from the germline V gene. After removal of 8 bases from V and 0 bases from J, the junction contained 7 bases not matched to a gene. CDR3 in DNA: TGCGCCAGAATCCGGGACAGAGCAACTAATGAAAAACTGTTTTTT. Its translation is CARIRDRATNEKLFF.

The CDR3 DNA follows: TGTGCCAGCAGTCCGGAAAGACAACAGGGGAAGTTTCTTGGCTACACCTTC. This codes for CASSPERQQGKFLGYTF. V usage is TRBV28 and J usage is TRBJ1-2, with 7 nucleotides matching TRBD1. Trimming at V came to 5 bases and at J to 7 bases, leaving 19 bases not matched to a gene. Germline CDR1 reads MDHEN; CDR2 reads SYDVKM. The CDR3 is 17 amino acids.

V is TRBV5-1 and J is TRBJ1-1, with 9 bases fitting TRBD1. The V gene's germline CDR1 is SGHRS and CDR2 YFSETQ. The CDR3 extends over 17 amino acids. The V and J ends lost 0 bases and 2 bases, in that order; junction bases with no gene match: 8. The CDR3: CASSLVGTGNTNTEAFF. The CDR3 DNA follows: TGCGCCAGCAGCTTGGTTGGGACAGGGAACACTAACACTGAAGCTTTCTTT. Full variable domain (rest looked up from reference TRBV5-1 and TRBJ1-1): KAGVTQTPRYLIKTRGQQVTLSCSPISGHRSVSWYQQTPGQGLQFLFEYFSETQRNKGNFPGRFSGRQFSNSRSEMNVSTLELGDSALYLCASSLVGTGNTNTEAFFGQGTRLTVV.

The chain is built from TRBV2 and TRBJ2-7; D not certain. The CDR3 is 12 amino acids. Trimming cost V 7 bases and J 1 base, with 8 bases left between them. Germline loops: CDR1 SNHLY, CDR2 FYNNEI. The CDR3 is CASTHRSYEQYF. The CDR3 coding sequence is TGTGCCAGCACGCACAGATCCTACGAGCAGTACTTC.

This clone has more than one count but fewer than ten. The chain carries TRBV6-1 and TRBJ1-1; D ambiguous. CDR1 and CDR2 (germline): MNHNS, SASEGT. V lost 5 bases, J lost 6 bases, and 10 bases lay in between. CDR3 length equals 12 residues. Here the CDR3 DNA reads TGTGCCAGCAGTCCGGTATTCGCTGAAGCTTTCTTT. Translated: CASSPVFAEAFF.

This clone has just one count. A much larger clone is a single base away; this may be a read error. The chain recombines TRBV10-2 with TRBJ2-1; D gene unclear. With 3 bases removed from V and 6 bases from J, the gap between germline ends came to 9 bases. There are 13 residues in the CDR3. Looked up from germline, CDR1 is WSHSY and CDR2 is SAAADI. CDR3 residues: CASSEVVGNEQFF. In DNA, the CDR3 is TGCGCCAGCAGTGAAGTGGTGGGCAATGAGCAGTTCTTC.

This rearrangement joins TRBV21-1 to TRBJ2-2; the D call in the table, TRBD1, was not verified against the DNA. TRBV21-1 is classified as a pseudogene. This CDR3 is 16 amino acids long. The CDR3 DNA sequence: TGTGCCAGCGGACCAACAGGGCAGGGTTACACCGGGGAGCTGTTTTTT. Translation: CASGPTGQGYTGELFF.

The chain combines TRBV27 with TRBJ2-3; the D gene is possibly TRBD1 (6 bases). This CDR3 is 13 amino acids long. In germline, CDR1 is MNHEY, CDR2 SMNVEV (reference sequence). V lost 6 bases and J 3 bases, leaving 10 bases between the germline ends. The CDR3 region has the DNA TGTGCCAGCAGAGAAGACAGGACAGATACGCAGTATTTT. Encoded protein: CASREDRTDTQYF.

The CDR3 nucleotides read TGTGCCAGCAGCCCTGGACAGGGGTGGTTGGGCGGCACTGAAGCTTTCTTT. This codes for CASSPGQGWLGGTEAFF. This sequence joins TRBV5-5 and TRBJ1-1, with 9 bases matching TRBD1. Trimming at V came to 4 bases and at J to 4 bases, leaving 14 bases not matched to a gene. From germline, CDR1 is SGHKS and CDR2 YYEKEE (reference sequence). This CDR3 comprises 17 residues.

J is TRBJ1-2 and V is TRBV19; no clear D gene. The CDR3 contains 13 residues. CDR1 and CDR2 (germline): LNHDA, SQIVND (reference sequence). V lost 4 bases and J lost 0, with 6 bases in between. DNA of the CDR3: TGTGCCAGTAGTAGGGAGCCTAACTATGGCTACACCTTC. Translated: CASSREPNYGYTF.

This clone was observed a few times. The chain joins TRBV15 to TRBJ1-2; no reliable D call. The CDR3 consists of 14 residues. V was clipped by 0 bases and J by 4 bases, with 9 bases between them. The germline V gene has CDR1 LNHNV and CDR2 YYDKDF (reference sequence). As DNA, the CDR3 is TGTGCCACCAGCAGAGAGGAGAGGAGCTATGGCTACACCTTC. Translated, it gives CATSREERSYGYTF.

V is TRBV29-1 and J is TRBJ2-5; D is unresolved. Germline lookup yields CDR1 SQVTM and CDR2 ANQGSEA. V was clipped by 0 bases and J by 5 bases, with 16 bases between them. The CDR3 loop spans 15 amino acids. CDR3 DNA: TGCAGCGTTGAAGATTTAACATATCTTAGGGAGACCCAGTACTTC. Encoded protein: CSVEDLTYLRETQYF.

V gene TRBV4-1 combines with J gene TRBJ2-7, with D unclear. This CDR3 has 13 residues. V shed 4 bases and J shed 3 bases, with 10 bases lying between them. The germline V gene encodes CDR1 MGHRA and CDR2 YSYEKL. For the CDR3, the DNA is TGCGCCAGCAGCCCCCTAGGGATCTACGAGCAGTACTTC. It encodes CASSPLGIYEQYF.